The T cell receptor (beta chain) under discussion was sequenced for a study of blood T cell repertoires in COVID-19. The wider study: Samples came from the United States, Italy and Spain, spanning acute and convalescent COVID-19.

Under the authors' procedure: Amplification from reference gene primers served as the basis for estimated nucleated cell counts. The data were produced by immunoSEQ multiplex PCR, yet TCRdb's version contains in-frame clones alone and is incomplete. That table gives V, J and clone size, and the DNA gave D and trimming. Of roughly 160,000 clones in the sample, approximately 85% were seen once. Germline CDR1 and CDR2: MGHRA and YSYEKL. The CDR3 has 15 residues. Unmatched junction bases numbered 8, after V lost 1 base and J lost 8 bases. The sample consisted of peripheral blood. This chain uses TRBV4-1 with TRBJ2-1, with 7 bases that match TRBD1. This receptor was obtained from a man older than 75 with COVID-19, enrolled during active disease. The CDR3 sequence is CASSQGSRDRDEQFF. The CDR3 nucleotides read TGCGCCAGCAGCCAAGGTAGCAGGGACAGAGATGAGCAGTTCTTC.